This T cell receptor (beta chain) was captured by sequencing in a study of T cell responses to AZD1222 COVID-19 vaccine. Study-wide results and limits: Reports say nearly half of spike-specific TCRs go after unmutated variant regions.

As for this clone: The antigen is unknown.

Here immunoSEQ multiplex PCR was the method, and the copy in TCRdb shows in-frame clones only, minus some. The sample carries some 88,000 clones, around 90% recorded once. The material was peripheral blood, obtained on day 0 of AZD1222 vaccination. This sequence originates from an adult in good health.

For the CDR3, the DNA is TGTGCTAGTGGCCTGATCGTCGGGAACACCGGGGAGCTGTTTTTT. Protein product: CASGLIVGNTGELFF. The chain combines TRBV12-5 with TRBJ2-2; no clear D gene. Trimming pared 6 bases from V and 1 base from J, leaving 12 bases between. CDR3 length: 15 amino acids. Germline V gene sequence: CDR1 LGHNT, CDR2 FRNRAP.